The 18 T cell receptor beta chains below were found in one sample sequenced in a study of T cell changes during pregnancy in multiple sclerosis (dated by TCRdb to about 2019). The library was prepared using the immunoSEQ multiplex PCR assay. TCRdb limited this immuneACCESS table to in-frame rearrangements with V and J called. A share of clones is missing; checked studies link under half to unresolved V genes, and the rest is unexplained. Across this sample there are about 75,000 clones, with 90% to 95% seen only once. Approximately 0.15% of the sample lies in the top ten. This material consisted of CD4+ T cells from peripheral blood mononuclear cells, taken after pregnancy. Receptor source: a female donor with multiple sclerosis, enrolled in a pregnancy study.

The chain uses TRBV28 and TRBJ1-1; TRBD1 aligns across 9 bases. V gave up 1 base and J gave up 11 bases; unmatched junction bases: 5. This CDR3 is built from 13 residues. The germline CDR1 and CDR2 sequences are MDHEN and SYDVKM. CDR3 bases: TGTGCCAGCAGTTTATCACACAGGGGGCTGGCTTTCTTT. As protein: CASSLSHRGLAFF.

The chain combines TRBV6-5 with TRBJ1-3; possibly TRBD1 for D (6 bases). CDR1 is MNHEY, CDR2 SVGAGI, per germline. This CDR3 is 16 amino acids long. Between the trimmed V and J ends, which lost 4 bases and 4 bases, there was a span of 17 bases. The CDR3 loop is CASSFRQAVGGNTIYF. The DNA of the CDR3 is TGTGCCAGCAGTTTCAGACAGGCGGTAGGAGGAAACACCATATATTTT.

The rearrangement links TRBV10-3 to TRBJ2-1, with 7 nucleotides matching TRBD2. CDR3 length equals 14 residues. With 0 bases clipped from V and 10 bases from J, the junction kept 6 bases outside the gene matches. Germline CDR1 reads ENHRY; CDR2 reads SYGVKD. DNA for the CDR3: TGTGCCATCAGTGAGTCAGCCCCGGGGGGAGAGCAGTTCTTC. This codes for CAISESAPGGEQFF.

The J gene is TRBJ2-3, the V gene TRBV29-1, with D tentatively TRBD2 (6 bases). In germline, CDR1 is SQVTM, CDR2 ANQGSEA. Trimming removed 5 bases at V and 6 bases at J, with 9 bases between. The CDR3 totals 11 residues. CDR3 sequence: CSVSGGDTQYF. The CDR3 bases are TGCAGCGTTAGTGGGGGGGATACGCAGTATTTT.

The gene calls are TRBV6-6 and TRBJ2-7; D unclear. Trimming removed 6 bases from V and 1 base from J, with 16 bases in between. This CDR3 has 15 residues. Looked up from germline, CDR1 is MNHNY and CDR2 is SVGAGI (reference sequence). Here the CDR3 DNA reads TGTGCCAGCAGCTACACCACAGTGCTATCCTACGAGCAGTACTTC. It translates to CASSYTTVLSYEQYF.

The V gene is TRBV19, the J gene TRBJ1-1; tentative D call: TRBD1 (6 bases). Trimming removed 7 bases at V and 3 bases at J, with 12 bases between. This CDR3 has 13 residues. The germline CDR1 and CDR2 sequences are LNHDA and SQIVND (reference sequence). In DNA, the CDR3 is TGTGCCAGTAACGGGCAGGGGTACACTGAAGCTTTCTTT. Encoded protein: CASNGQGYTEAFF.

The chain couples TRBV4-2 to TRBJ2-1; D uncertain. This CDR3 is 15 amino acids long. The V end lost 5 bases, the J end lost 5 bases, and 16 bases lay between the germline ends. Germline V gene lookup returns CDR1 LGHNA and CDR2 YNFKEQ. The CDR3 DNA follows: TGTGCCAGCAGCGCTTTATCAGGCCCCAACAATGAGCAGTTCTTC. Translation gives CASSALSGPNNEQFF.

The rearrangement links TRBV28 to TRBJ2-2; 8 bases agree with TRBD2. CDR3 size: 15 residues. Germline lookup yields CDR1 MDHEN and CDR2 SYDVKM. V dropped 5 bases and J dropped 7; count of bases not matched to a gene: 9. CDR3 loop: CASSTPGLVGGELFF. The CDR3, as DNA: TGTGCCAGCAGTACCCCGGGACTAGTGGGCGGGGAGCTGTTTTTT.

This chain joins TRBV6-5 and TRBJ1-1, with D hard to call. This CDR3 contains 15 residues. Germline assignment: CDR1 MNHEY and CDR2 SVGAGI. The germline V and J ends were trimmed by 0 bases and 1 base, with 9 bases remaining between them. DNA for the CDR3: TGTGCCAGCAGTTACTCGTGGGCAGAGAACACTGAAGCTTTCTTT. Translation: CASSYSWAENTEAFF.

The CDR3 protein is CASSLVRDTQYF. The DNA of the CDR3 is TGTGCCAGCAGCTTAGTTCGGGATACGCAGTATTTT. The genes are TRBV7-2 and TRBJ2-3, with D hard to call. From germline, CDR1 is SGHTA and CDR2 FQGNSA. V shed 1 base and J shed 6 bases, with 5 bases lying between them. This CDR3 spans 12 amino acids. The full variable domain, rest sourced from reference TRBV7-2 and TRBJ2-3, is GAGVSQSPSNKVTEKGKDVELRCDPISGHTALYWYRQSLGQGLEFLIYFQGNSAPDKSGLPSDRFSAERTGGSVSTLTIQRTQQEDSAVYLCASSLVRDTQYFGPGTRLTVL.

The chain uses TRBV28 and TRBJ1-1, with TRBD1 as a possible D gene (5 bases). CDR1 is MDHEN, CDR2 SYDVKM, per germline. The CDR3 consists of 14 residues. The V end was cut by 3 bases, the J end by 4 bases, with 12 bases between. CDR3: CASSLGGSGTEAFF. The CDR3 DNA reads as TGTGCCAGCAGTTTGGGGGGTTCGGGCACTGAAGCTTTCTTT.

The rearrangement uses TRBV4-2 and TRBJ1-5; D not resolved. This CDR3 has 15 residues. CDR1 is LGHNA and CDR2 is YNFKEQ in the germline V gene. Trimming took off 1 base at V and 7 bases at J, with 14 bases between the two ends. CDR3 loop: CASSQAFRIGQPQHF. Written as DNA, the CDR3 is TGTGCCAGCAGCCAAGCTTTTAGGATCGGGCAGCCCCAGCATTTT.

The chain links TRBV19 to TRBJ2-7, with 8 bases identical to TRBD1. V was clipped by 4 bases and J by 5 bases; unmatched bases: 4. The CDR3 is 13 amino acids. From germline, CDR1 is LNHDA and CDR2 SQIVND (reference sequence). CDR3 in DNA: TGTGCCAGTAGTAACTCAGGGGGCAACGAGCAGTACTTC. Amino acids: CASSNSGGNEQYF.

The chain links TRBV7-8 to TRBJ2-7, with TRBD1 matching over 7 bases. The CDR3 is 13 residues long. The V segment lost 5 bases and the J segment 5 bases; nucleotides outside the gene matches: 6. From germline, CDR1 is SGHVS and CDR2 FQNEAQ. In nucleotides, the CDR3 is TGTGCCAGCAGCAGAACAGGGGACCACGAGCAGTACTTC. It specifies CASSRTGDHEQYF. The full variable domain, completed using reference TRBV7-8 and TRBJ2-7, is GAGVSQSPRYKVAKRGQDVALRCDPISGHVSLFWYQQALGQGPEFLTYFQNEAQLDKSGLPSDRFFAERPEGSVSTLKIQRTQQEDSAVYLCASSRTGDHEQYFGPGTRLTVT.

The J gene is TRBJ1-4, the V gene TRBV6-5; D is possibly TRBD1 (5 bases). Germline V gene lookup returns CDR1 MNHEY and CDR2 SVGAGI. V lost 0 bases, J lost 6 bases, and 14 bases lay in between. CDR3 size: 16 residues. The CDR3 DNA reads as TGTGCCAGCAGTTACTCGTTTGGAGGGGTTGATGAAAAACTGTTTTTT. It encodes CASSYSFGGVDEKLFF.

In its sample, this clone was seen once. The chain couples TRBV20-1 to TRBJ1-1, with a weak D call TRBD1 (6 bases). V dropped 3 bases and J dropped 10 bases, with 12 bases sitting between them. This CDR3 is built from 11 residues. In germline, CDR1 is DFQATT, CDR2 SNEGSKA (reference sequence). The CDR3, as DNA: TGCAGTGCTAGGCGGGGGCCGGGAGCTTTCTTT. It translates to CSARRGPGAFF.

The rearrangement uses TRBV14 and TRBJ2-6, with 7 bases that match TRBD1. Germline V gene data show CDR1 as SGHDN and CDR2 as FVKESK. V dropped 0 bases and J dropped 0; count of bases not matched to a gene: 11. The CDR3 spans 20 residues. CDR3 nucleotide sequence: TGTGCCAGCAGCCAAGATCTACGGACAGGCCGCCTCTCTGGGGCCAACGTCCTGACTTTC. It yields the protein CASSQDLRTGRLSGANVLTF.

V usage is TRBV28 and J usage is TRBJ2-2; tentative D call: TRBD2 (5 bases). With 1 base removed from V and 4 bases from J, the gap between germline ends came to 10 bases. CDR1 is MDHEN, CDR2 SYDVKM, per germline. There are 15 residues in the CDR3. The DNA for the CDR3 is TGTGCCAGCAGTTTATTAACTAGTTCCACCGGGGAGCTGTTTTTT. It specifies CASSLLTSSTGELFF.